This TCR beta chain emerged from a study of shared clonotypes between healthy human individuals (TCRdb year 2020). A note on the overall study: The cohort included three men and two women between 18 and 49 years of age. For each donor, three plates each were used for CD4 naive and CD4 memory, two plates were used for CD8 naive, and one plate was used for CD8 memory. Per donor, leukapheresis produced somewhere between about 0.94 and 9.5 billion PBMCs. Different laboratories and diverse techniques were used to prepare libraries and sequence TCR repertoires, to increase sequencing depth and limit assay-specific biases. Blood TCR repertoires of a handful of healthy adults were deeply sequenced to estimate repertoire size and the extent of clonotype sharing between individuals. General findings and caveats noted by the study authors: Larger estimated clonotype richness was generally found for naive subsets than for memory subsets. Compared with non-shared clonotypes, the clonotypes found in all four sorted-subset donors had higher generation probabilities. Sampling was limited to blood, and TCR repertoires in tissue likely differ from TCR repertoires in blood. Because the study included a small number of donors, the genetic and exposure-history diversity represented was limited. Even with the large sequencing depth, rarefaction of the sorted-subset datasets indicated that sequencing was incomplete. Across a few donors, around 5% of naive CD4, roughly 3.4% of naive CD8, 2% to 2.5% of memory CD4, and 0.3% to 0.45% of memory CD8 clonotypes were shared. Pairwise subsampling indicated that sequencing depth was expected to affect the degree of clonotype sharing among donors.

Using the deep immunoSEQ assay, multiplex PCR amplified TCR CDR3 regions from genomic DNA. Genomic DNA extracted from each cell subset was distributed evenly over all wells of several immunoSEQ 96-well plates, and each plate served as one replicate. For sorted subsets, each replicate PCR was loaded with about 200 ng genomic DNA, equivalent to about 33,000 T cell genomes. The purified libraries were quantified using a Qubit 3.0 fluorometer, sized with a Bioanalyzer 2100, and then quantified again using the KAPA Library Quantification kit. Every immunoSEQ 96-well plate was sequenced on a dedicated single-read 150-cycle Illumina NextSeq 550 flow cell. Concerning the study's data processing: Because the immunoSEQ output included only junctional sequences and no quality scores, the filtering could not be the same as the filtering used for full-length reads. Sequences were annotated with PyIR, a Python wrapper for IgBLAST v1.9, using IMGT germline references to assign V/J genes and CDR3. Reads were removed for weak V/J assignments (E-value above 1e-6), missing CDR3, stop codons, out-of-frame junctions, or ambiguous translated residues. A V3J clonotype was defined by an identical inferred V gene, J gene, and CDR3 amino acid sequence. Percentage overlap between repertoires was computed as shared unique clonotypes divided by the size of the smaller repertoire. Three approaches were used to assess repertoire richness: RTK rarefaction, the Chao1 estimator, and Recon v2.1 estimates of unobserved clonotypes. OLGA was used to compute generation probabilities for all TCRbeta clonotypes that the gDNA method yielded from a handful of donors. The immuneACCESS repertoire file appears here via TCRdb, limited to in-frame rearrangements. These files lack a portion of the clones; in checked studies, under half of the deficit traces to unresolved V genes, and the cause of the others is not known. That table gives V, J and clone size, and the DNA gave D and trimming. This sample comprises roughly 700,000 clones, around two thirds of them detected only once. The ten largest clones add up to over 1.5% of the sample.

A remark on this clone: It has no known antigen specificity. There are no base qualities to consult, and no much larger clone falls within one base. Within the sample, other DNA sequences also encode this same CDR3.

The donors were healthy, HIV-negative adults who had no recently reported acute infections or vaccinations. Every donor was a Caucasian adult living in Nashville, Tennessee, USA. CD4+ T cells were enriched through magnetic negative selection, after which naive cells were positively selected on CD45RA and the remaining negative fraction served as the memory subset. After blood collection by leukapheresis, PBMCs were isolated using Ficoll-Histopaque density gradient centrifugation and then cryopreserved in the vapor phase of liquid nitrogen. Analytical flow cytometry was used to check the purity and quantity of each magnetically sorted T cell population. Each sorted fraction had its genomic DNA isolated and then quantified by UV absorbance on a Nanodrop 2000c. Trimming at the junction amounts to 3 bases on V and 4 bases on J, and the germline ends lie 7 bases apart. CDR1 and CDR2 are drawn from the germline V gene (reference sequence): LNHDA, SQIVND. The CDR3 numbers 13 residues from cysteine through phenylalanine. The only DNA kept is the CDR3, 39 bases in frame from the first base.

Recombination linked TRBV19 to TRBJ2-1, with no confident D gene call. Material for sequencing was memory CD4+ T cells sorted from blood. The cell subset or site label for this specimen denotes: CD45RA-negative fraction. The receptor's source is a woman aged 25 to 39 in good health. The CDR3 here reads CASSIPGYNEQFF. The DNA sequence follows: TGTGCCAGTAGTATCCCTGGTTACAATGAGCAGTTCTTC.